This T cell receptor beta chain was sequenced in a study of blood T cell repertoires in COVID-19. As for the study in general: T cells, B-cell-depleted T cells, or PBMCs provided the cDNA or gDNA that served as material.

CDR1 SGHDT and CDR2 YYEEEE come from the germline V gene. After removal of 5 bases from V and 7 bases from J, the junction contained 8 bases not matched to a gene. The CDR3 consists of 15 residues. In the study's own analysis: Counts of nucleated cells, estimated from reference gene primer amplification, were obtained. The data were produced by immunoSEQ multiplex PCR, yet TCRdb's version contains in-frame clones alone and is incomplete. That table furnishes V, J and clone size, whereas the DNA furnished D and trimming. The sample yields 200,000 to 300,000 clones, about 80% seen once. This receptor was obtained from a man in his thirties or forties who had recovered from COVID-19. V usage is TRBV5-6 and J usage is TRBJ2-1; 11 bases fit TRBD1. The sample consisted of peripheral blood. For the CDR3, the DNA is TGTGCCAGCAGTTCACGCCGGGACAGGGGGAATGAGCAGTTCTTC. Translation gives CASSSRRDRGNEQFF.